This record concerns one TCR beta chain sequence. Its matching antigen is unknown. Using immunoSEQ multiplex PCR, the repertoire was profiled, and TCRdb retains in-frame clones only, with some absent. The table has around 110,000 clones, 90% seen once. This entry belongs to a study of graft-versus-host responses after intestinal transplantation. Study-wide points: Graft-donor T cell macrochimerism in patients accompanied high graft-versus-host to host-versus-graft clonal ratios in allografts.

V was trimmed by 4 bases and J by 4 bases, leaving 13 bases between them. The CDR3 length is 14 residues. Germline CDR1 reads KGHSH; CDR2 reads LQKENI. The receptor's source is a human donor who received an intestinal transplant. This chain joins TRBV18 and TRBJ2-5, with a possible D match to TRBD1 (6 bases). The sample consisted of unstimulated CD4+ T cells sorted from spleen or lymph node cells, taken before intestinal transplant. The DNA of the CDR3 is TGTGCCAGCTCACATTCCGCCAGGGGAGAGACCCAGTACTTC. Its translation: CASSHSARGETQYF.